These T cell receptor beta chains were read from a single sample in a study of blood T cell repertoires in COVID-19. This table comes from immunoSEQ multiplex PCR, and its TCRdb copy is limited to in-frame clones, with some not included. The sample carries just over 650,000 clones, about nine tenths recorded once. The specimen sequenced was peripheral blood. Every receptor here comes from a woman aged 18-29 years with acute or convalescent COVID-19. The CDR3 runs from the conserved cysteine through the conserved F or W. Fields, in order: CDR3 length, J gene, V gene, D gene, clone size, CDR3 protein, CDR3 DNA. The D gene is left open where the match is weak. Size values are once, few and many counts, or a class for expanded clones, and some rows have none.

12 TRBJ1-1 TRBV29-1 NA NA CSAEVGGTEAFF TGCAGCGCCGAGGTAGGTGGGACTGAAGCTTTCTTT
13 TRBJ2-1 TRBV9 NA few CASSVVSEDEQFF TGTGCCAGCAGCGTAGTGTCGGAGGATGAGCAGTTCTTC
20 TRBJ1-2 TRBV15 NA once CATSRVPRGVGVQFTNGYTF TGTGCCACCAGCAGAGTCCCCCGGGGTGTTGGGGTCCAATTTACCAATGGCTACACCTTC
14 TRBJ1-1 TRBV7-2 NA NA CASSPRLDLPEAFF TGTGCCAGCAGCCCAAGGCTAGACCTTCCTGAAGCTTTCTTT
16 TRBJ1-1 TRBV19 NA NA CASSIDDRGAKTEAFF TGTGCCAGTAGTATAGATGACCGGGGGGCTAAAACTGAAGCTTTCTTT
14 TRBJ2-1 TRBV6-1 NA NA CASSEQGRGVEQFF TGTGCCAGCAGTGAACAGGGGCGTGGGGTTGAGCAGTTCTTC
14 TRBJ2-7 TRBV3-1/TRBV3-2 NA NA CASSQVGAAYEQYF TGTGCCAGCAGCCAAGTTGGGGCAGCGTACGAGCAGTACTTC
14 TRBJ1-2 TRBV6-2/TRBV6-3 TRBD1 NA CASSILQGAGGYTF TGTGCCAGCAGTATCCTACAGGGGGCCGGTGGCTACACCTTC
15 TRBJ1-2 TRBV24-1 NA NA CATSPGSREIYGYTF TGTGCCACCAGCCCAGGGTCCCGGGAGATATATGGCTACACCTTC
13 TRBJ1-2 TRBV15 TRBD1 NA CATSTRDSYGYTF TGTGCCACCAGCACCCGGGACAGCTATGGCTACACCTTC
18 TRBJ1-5 TRBV28 TRBD1 NA CASSIRTGAYNSNQPQHF TGTGCCAGCAGTATCAGGACAGGGGCGTATAATAGCAATCAGCCCCAGCATTTT
15 TRBJ1-3 TRBV9 TRBD1 NA CASSPRQGSGNTIYF TGTGCCAGCAGCCCCCGACAGGGAAGTGGAAACACCATATATTTT
14 TRBJ2-7 TRBV9 NA NA CASSPPGQPVEQYF TGTGCCAGCAGCCCTCCCGGACAGCCTGTAGAGCAGTACTTC
12 TRBJ1-4 TRBV29-1 NA once CSALGGGGKLFF TGCAGCGCCCTGGGGGGAGGGGGAAAACTGTTTTTT
17 TRBJ2-7 TRBV19 NA NA CASSIAQGTGFPYEQYF TGTGCCAGTAGTATAGCCCAGGGAACAGGGTTCCCCTACGAGCAGTACTTC
14 TRBJ2-2 TRBV19 NA NA CASSRRGRTGELFF TGTGCCAGTAGTCGAAGGGGAAGGACCGGGGAGCTGTTTTTT
13 TRBJ2-4 TRBV7-2 NA NA CASSSHPGGIQYF TGTGCCAGCAGCTCCCACCCTGGAGGCATTCAGTACTTC
17 TRBJ2-3 TRBV7-9 NA NA CASSTAIGLASTDTQYF TGTGCCAGCAGCACCGCGATCGGACTGGCTAGCACAGATACGCAGTATTTT
13 TRBJ2-7 TRBV19 NA NA CASSGGISYEQYF TGTGCCAGTTCCGGGGGTATCTCCTACGAGCAGTACTTC
13 TRBJ1-1 TRBV7-2 TRBD1 once CASSSGTALEAFF TGTGCCAGCAGCTCCGGGACAGCGCTCGAAGCTTTCTTT
19 TRBJ1-5 TRBV19 TRBD1 NA CASCIGWAGQGFSNQPQHF TGTGCCAGTTGTATAGGGTGGGCGGGACAGGGCTTTAGCAATCAGCCCCAGCATTTT
17 TRBJ1-1 TRBV5-1 NA NA CASSQPTDLLGHTEAFF TGCGCCAGCAGCCAACCTACCGATCTCCTGGGCCACACTGAAGCTTTCTTT
17 TRBJ1-4 TRBV18 NA NA CASSPLPARTTNEKLFF TGTGCCAGCTCACCACTACCCGCCAGGACAACTAATGAAAAACTGTTTTTT
14 TRBJ1-5 TRBV20-1 TRBD1 NA CSVTDDRVSQPQHF TGCAGTGTTACTGATGACAGGGTAAGCCAGCCCCAGCATTTT
15 TRBJ1-6 TRBV6-5 TRBD1 NA CASSSRTGGNSPLHF TGTGCCAGCAGTTCCCGGACAGGGGGAAATTCACCCCTCCACTTT
16 TRBJ1-1 TRBV9 NA NA CASSTGTSRGGTEAFF TGTGCCAGCAGCACAGGGACATCCAGGGGTGGCACTGAAGCTTTCTTT
14 TRBJ1-2 TRBV9 TRBD1 NA CASSALGTGKRHTF TGTGCCAGCAGCGCCCTCGGGACAGGGAAACGCCACACCTTC
15 TRBJ1-2 TRBV3-1/TRBV3-2 TRBD1 NA CASSRETGVNYGYTF TGTGCCAGCAGCCGAGAGACAGGGGTTAACTATGGCTACACCTTC
15 TRBJ1-5 TRBV6-5 NA few CASSYATGNNQPQHF TGTGCCAGCAGTTACGCGACAGGAAACAATCAGCCCCAGCATTTT
16 TRBJ2-7 TRBV12-5 TRBD1 NA CASGLVLGSRGYEQYF TGTGCTAGTGGTTTGGTACTCGGTTCCAGGGGGTACGAGCAGTACTTC
10 TRBJ2-1 TRBV29-1 NA NA CSVVIYEQFF TGCAGCGTCGTTATATATGAGCAGTTCTTC
16 TRBJ1-4 TRBV23-1 TRBD1 NA CASSPPARGVGEKLFF TGCGCCAGCAGCCCCCCCGCCAGGGGGGTTGGGGAAAAACTGTTTTTT
14 TRBJ1-2 TRBV5-4 NA NA CASSRGRQTYGYTF TGTGCCAGCAGCCGCGGCCGACAGACTTATGGCTACACCTTC
16 TRBJ2-2 TRBV27 TRBD1 NA CASSKPWDRVAGELFF TGTGCCAGCAGTAAGCCGTGGGACAGGGTGGCCGGGGAGCTGTTTTTT
15 TRBJ1-6 TRBV28 NA NA CASSWGGADISPLHF TGTGCCAGCAGTTGGGGCGGGGCCGACATTTCACCCCTCCACTTT
16 TRBJ2-3 TRBV28 TRBD2 NA CASSDQRGRLADTQYF TGTGCCAGCAGTGATCAGCGGGGGCGGTTGGCAGATACGCAGTATTTT
16 TRBJ2-2 TRBV13 NA NA CASSLSGGPNTGELFF TGTGCCAGCAGCCTCTCCGGGGGGCCGAACACCGGGGAGCTGTTTTTT
15 TRBJ1-6 TRBV11-2 TRBD1 once CASSFNPTGQSPLHF TGTGCCAGCAGCTTCAACCCGACAGGGCAGTCACCCCTCCACTTT
11 TRBJ2-7 TRBV7-9 NA NA CASSSLDEQYF TGTGCCAGCAGCTCTCTCGACGAGCAGTACTTC
13 TRBJ1-5 TRBV30 TRBD1 NA CARARTGGQPQHF TGTGCACGGGCGCGTACAGGGGGCCAGCCCCAGCATTTT
20 TRBJ1-5 TRBV9 TRBD1 NA CASSVEADRGGWSSNQPQHF TGTGCCAGCAGCGTAGAAGCGGACAGGGGTGGGTGGTCCAGCAATCAGCCCCAGCATTTT
13 TRBJ1-1 TRBV7-2 TRBD1 NA CASSLDRAVKAFF TGTGCCAGCAGCCTCGACAGGGCCGTAAAAGCTTTCTTT
16 TRBJ1-5 TRBV12-5 TRBD1 NA CASGLVGGQKYQPQHF TGTGCTAGTGGTTTGGTAGGGGGACAGAAGTATCAGCCCCAGCATTTT
16 TRBJ1-2 TRBV9 NA NA CASSVGREGAGYGYTF TGTGCCAGCAGCGTCGGACGGGAGGGAGCGGGGTATGGCTACACCTTC
15 TRBJ2-2 TRBV7-6 NA NA CASTQTQGSHGELFF TGTGCCAGCACCCAAACCCAGGGGAGTCACGGGGAGCTGTTTTTT
18 TRBJ1-1 TRBV7-8 NA NA CASYPRGGGLTLRTEAFF TGTGCCAGCTACCCTAGAGGGGGGGGCCTAACGCTTCGGACTGAAGCTTTCTTT
13 TRBJ2-1 TRBV6-1 TRBD1 NA CASSEALGTGQFF TGTGCCAGCAGTGAAGCACTTGGGACAGGACAGTTCTTC
16 TRBJ2-7 TRBV3-1/TRBV3-2 TRBD2 NA CASSQRKGLAGEGQYF TGTGCCAGCAGCCAAAGGAAAGGCCTAGCGGGGGAAGGGCAGTACTTC
15 TRBJ2-1 TRBV7-2 TRBD2 NA CASSLVQAGLVEQFF TGTGCCAGCAGCTTAGTTCAAGCGGGGCTAGTTGAGCAGTTCTTC
15 TRBJ1-1 TRBV11-3 TRBD1 NA CASRPTTGPYTEAFF TGTGCCAGCAGGCCGACGACAGGGCCGTACACTGAAGCTTTCTTT
14 TRBJ1-1 TRBV10-3 TRBD1 NA CATRQGPSDTEAFF TGTGCCACCCGACAGGGCCCTTCGGACACTGAAGCTTTCTTT
13 TRBJ1-2 TRBV15 NA NA CATSSGHSYGYTF TGTGCCACCAGCAGCGGCCACAGCTATGGCTACACCTTC
15 TRBJ1-4 TRBV15 NA NA CATSRATGYNEKLFF TGTGCCACCAGCAGAGCGACAGGATATAATGAAAAACTGTTTTTT
17 TRBJ2-5 TRBV15 NA NA CATSRRLGWPVRETQYF TGTGCCACCAGCAGACGCCTAGGATGGCCGGTCCGGGAGACCCAGTACTTC